These 23 T cell receptor beta chains were all obtained from the same sample, sequenced in a study of T-cell memory formation after mild COVID-19. TCRdb redid the calling of the 5' RACE reads with MiXCR, one entry per CDR3 protein. The sample lists more than 400,000 distinct CDR3 sequences, 15% to 20% occurring once. The sequenced sample was PBMCs or a T cell subset sorted from them (not recorded which). The source of these receptors is an adult woman who had mild COVID-19 (a few samples of this study predate the infection). Cell type and time point are not known.

The chain carries TRBV28 and TRBJ2-1; D is unclear. Trimming cost V 1 base and J 14 bases, with 9 bases left between them. CDR1 and CDR2 (germline): MDHEN, SYDVKM. The CDR3 contains 11 residues. CDR3 sequence reads: CASSLSQVEFF. CDR3 sequence (DNA): TGTGCCAGCAGTTTATCGCAGGTGGAGTTCTTC.

The rearrangement joins TRBV6-6 to TRBJ1-5, with 7 bases that match TRBD1. The CDR3 covers 15 residues. V shed 6 bases and J 2 bases; nucleotides not matched to a gene: 7. The germline V gene has CDR1 MNHNY and CDR2 SVGAGI (reference sequence). This CDR3 reads CASRFKGAGNQPQHF. The CDR3 nucleotides are TGTGCCAGCAGGTTTAAGGGGGCTGGCAATCAGCCCCAGCATTTT.

This clonotype was seen at least ten times. The gene calls are TRBV18 and TRBJ2-7, with 10 positions matching TRBD2. CDR3 length equals 14 residues. Germline assignment: CDR1 KGHSH and CDR2 LQKENI. Unmatched junction bases numbered 3, after V lost 4 bases and J lost 3 bases. DNA for the CDR3: TGTGCCAGCTCACTCGGACTAGCGGACTACGAGCAGTACTTC. Protein product: CASSLGLADYEQYF.

This chain links TRBV7-3 with TRBJ1-2; D uncertain. V was shortened by 0 bases and J by 5 bases, with 13 bases between the two germline ends. CDR1 and CDR2 (germline): SGHTA, FQGTGA. This CDR3 contains 15 residues. CDR3 loop: CASSLTSGSQYGYTF. In DNA, the CDR3 is TGTGCCAGCAGCTTAACGTCCGGGTCCCAGTATGGCTACACCTTC.

The chain carries TRBV6-5 and TRBJ2-7; 10 nucleotides agree with TRBD2. J was trimmed by 0 bases and V by 6 bases; bases with no gene match: 5. The CDR3 runs 15 residues. CDR1 and CDR2 (germline): MNHEY, SVGAGI. CDR3 nucleotides: TGTGCCAGCAGATCCTGGACTAGCGGCTCCTACGAGCAGTACTTC. Translated: CASRSWTSGSYEQYF.

This chain links TRBV11-3 with TRBJ2-1, with 7 bases identical to TRBD2. Germline CDR1 is SGHNT and CDR2 is YENEEA. The CDR3 totals 15 residues. The V gene end was trimmed by 5 bases and the J gene end by 2 bases; junction bases not matched to a gene: 6. The CDR3 spells CASSDRGTTYNEQFF. Here the CDR3 DNA reads TGTGCCAGCAGCGACCGGGGGACTACCTACAATGAGCAGTTCTTC.

The chain is built from TRBV4-2 and TRBJ2-3; D remains unclear. From germline, CDR1 is LGHNA and CDR2 YNFKEQ. The CDR3 sequence is 13 residues long. V lost 3 bases to trimming and J lost 8 bases, with 12 bases between them. This chain's CDR3 is CASSQNEARTQYF. The CDR3 coding sequence is TGTGCCAGCAGCCAGAATGAAGCGCGTACGCAGTATTTT.

In this sample, this clonotype turned up many times. V is TRBV27 and J is TRBJ2-1, with TRBD2 matching over 11 bases. The trim removed 5 bases at V and 6 bases at J, leaving 6 bases unmatched. From germline, CDR1 is MNHEY and CDR2 SMNVEV (reference sequence). The CDR3 covers 15 residues. CDR3 sequence reads: CASSPRLAGRNEQFF. The CDR3 coding sequence is TGTGCCAGCAGTCCCCGACTAGCGGGGCGCAATGAGCAGTTCTTC.

This clonotype was observed a few times. This chain joins TRBV9 and TRBJ2-7, with TRBD2 matching 7 bases. Trimming took 4 bases from V and 3 from J; bases not matched to a gene: 16. This CDR3 is 17 amino acids long. Germline lookup yields CDR1 SGDLS and CDR2 YYNGEE. CDR3 bases: TGTGCCAGCAGCCCACTCACGGGGGGACCCACTTTCTACGAGCAGTACTTC. Translation gives CASSPLTGGPTFYEQYF.

This chain links TRBV20-1 with TRBJ2-3; 8 nucleotides agree with TRBD2. Germline assignment: CDR1 DFQATT and CDR2 SNEGSKA (reference sequence). With 5 bases clipped from V and 0 bases from J, the junction kept 1 base outside the gene matches. The CDR3 sequence is 13 residues long. Here the CDR3 reads CSAPSGSTDTQYF. CDR3 DNA: TGCAGTGCTCCTAGCGGGAGCACAGATACGCAGTATTTT.

This clonotype was counted a few times. The chain recombines TRBV19 with TRBJ2-1; weak D call: TRBD1 (5 bases). Germline V lookup: CDR1 LNHDA, CDR2 SQIVND (reference sequence). V lost 7 bases, J lost 7 bases, and 17 bases lay in between. The CDR3 totals 14 residues. DNA for the CDR3: TGTGCCAGTACCAGACAGTCCGGTGGGAATGAGCAGTTCTTC. Amino acid sequence: CASTRQSGGNEQFF.

The sample holds a few counts of this clonotype. The chain recombines TRBV5-1 with TRBJ2-7, with D hard to call. V was pared by 1 base and J by 3 bases, with 17 bases between. CDR1 SGHRS and CDR2 YFSETQ come from the germline V gene. This CDR3 has 16 residues. The CDR3 reads CASSLYELQSYYEQYF. The DNA of the CDR3 is TGCGCCAGCAGCTTGTATGAACTCCAGAGTTACTACGAGCAGTACTTC.

The table lists this clonotype with a few counts. This rearrangement joins TRBV6-5 to TRBJ1-1; the D gene is possibly TRBD1 (5 bases). The CDR3 spans 15 residues. Germline CDR1 reads MNHEY; CDR2 reads SVGAGI. Trimming removed 0 bases at V and 2 bases at J, with 10 bases between. The CDR3 DNA reads as TGTGCCAGCAGTTACTCGGGACTGACTAACACTGAAGCTTTCTTT. This codes for CASSYSGLTNTEAFF.

There are a few counts of this clonotype. For the CDR3, the DNA is TGCGCCAGCAGCCCGGAACAGGGGGTCACTGAAGCTTTCTTT. The encoded protein is CASSPEQGVTEAFF. The V and J genes are TRBV5-1 and TRBJ1-1; 8 bases fit TRBD1. The CDR3 runs 14 residues. The V and J ends lost 4 bases and 4 bases, in that order; junction bases with no gene match: 6. Per the germline V gene, CDR1 is SGHRS and CDR2 is YFSETQ.

This clonotype occurred a few times. The junction does not match germline at one end; this may be a read error. The chain is built from TRBV14 and TRBJ2-3, with D possibly matching TRBD2 (5 bases). The CDR3 length is 11 residues. Germline CDR1 SGHDN, CDR2 FVKESK. The CDR3 here is CASSQIPGLTF. In DNA form, the CDR3 reads TGTGCCAGCAGCCAAATCCCGGGGTTGACTTTT.

The chain carries TRBV18 and TRBJ2-7, with 8 bases identical to TRBD1. The CDR3 contains 16 residues. The J segment lost 1 base and the V segment lost 1 base, leaving 6 bases of the junction unmatched. The germline V gene encodes CDR1 KGHSH and CDR2 LQKENI. CDR3 nucleotides: TGTGCCAGCTCACCACTTCCACAGGGGGGTTCCTACGAGCAGTACTTC. Protein product: CASSPLPQGGSYEQYF.

In its sample, this clonotype was seen a few times. The genes are TRBV28 and TRBJ2-2; 7 nucleotides agree with TRBD1. From germline, CDR1 is MDHEN and CDR2 SYDVKM. Trimming cost V 4 bases and J 6 bases; bases outside gene matches: 8. The CDR3 totals 15 residues. The CDR3 sequence is CASSSTGILAGELFF. CDR3 nucleotides: TGTGCCAGCAGTTCGACAGGGATCTTGGCCGGGGAGCTGTTTTTT.

Only a few counts were recorded for this clonotype. This sequence joins TRBV5-1 and TRBJ2-7; D unresolved. The germline V and J ends were trimmed by 0 bases and 6 bases, with 10 bases remaining between them. The CDR3 extends over 13 amino acids. CDR1 is SGHRS, CDR2 YFSETQ, per germline. The CDR3 here is CASSLVEKGEQYF. The CDR3 DNA reads as TGCGCCAGCAGCTTGGTGGAAAAGGGCGAGCAGTACTTC.

V gene TRBV28 combines with J gene TRBJ2-2, with D perhaps matching TRBD2 (6 bases). Deletions cut 10 bases from V and 0 bases from J, with 12 bases between. Germline lookup yields CDR1 MDHEN and CDR2 SYDVKM. The CDR3 is made up of 14 amino acids. In DNA form, the CDR3 reads TGTGCCATACGGGACTCCGCGAACACCGGGGAGCTGTTTTTT. As protein: CAIRDSANTGELFF.

J is TRBJ1-1 and V is TRBV2; unclear D gene. Trimming removed 5 bases at V and 0 bases at J, with 7 bases between. CDR1 is SNHLY and CDR2 is FYNNEI in the germline V gene. The CDR3 loop spans 13 amino acids. The CDR3 loop is CASSTQLNTEAFF. As DNA, the CDR3 is TGTGCCAGCAGTACACAGTTGAACACTGAAGCTTTCTTT.

V usage is TRBV6-6 and J usage is TRBJ1-2, with D perhaps matching TRBD1 (5 bases). This CDR3 is built from 14 residues. Trimming removed 6 bases at V and 7 bases at J, with 18 bases between. Germline V gene data show CDR1 as MNHNY and CDR2 as SVGAGI (reference sequence). CDR3 sequence: CASSPRQGAFGYTF. In DNA form, the CDR3 reads TGTGCCAGCAGCCCCCGGCAGGGAGCTTTTGGCTACACCTTC.

This clonotype was observed at least ten times. V usage is TRBV7-8 and J usage is TRBJ1-3; no clear D gene. V lost 1 base, J lost 3 bases, and 7 bases lay in between. CDR3 size: 14 residues. Germline-derived CDR1 and CDR2 are SGHVS and FQNEAQ. CDR3 in amino acids: CASSLVAGGNTIYF. The CDR3 DNA reads as TGTGCCAGCAGCTTAGTGGCGGGTGGAAACACCATATATTTT.

This chain connects TRBV12-3 or TRBV12-4 to TRBJ2-7, with unresolved D. Trimming removed 7 bases at V and 0 bases at J, with 22 bases between. This CDR3 has 17 residues. The CDR3: CASIPQPYWLNSYEQYF. In DNA, the CDR3 is TGTGCCAGCATCCCCCAACCTTACTGGCTAAACTCCTACGAGCAGTACTTC.